The present T cell receptor beta chain was sequenced within a study of regulatory T cells in long-lasting Graves disease. On the study more broadly: Persistent Graves' disease required over 5 years of antithyroid drugs and positive TSH receptor antibodies.

Indicated time point: persistent/refractory GD, antithyroid drugs over 5 years with positive TRAb. From RNA extracted from PBMCs, the TCR library was made. Investigators prepared the TCR beta libraries by applying iRepertoire HTBI primers and Arm-PCR of CDR3 regions. TCRdb passed the multiplex PCR reads through MiXCR, listing each CDR3 protein once. The sample includes a few hundred thousand distinct CDR3 sequences, around 23% of them seen just once. Points from the study as a whole: Authors noted too few samples as a limitation. There were preferences for TRBV28, TRBJ1-2 and TRBJ2-5 in persistent disease. The study found lower TCR diversity in persistent Graves' patients than in newly diagnosed ones.

In this sample, this clonotype turned up many times. The antigen is undetermined. Compared with germline, one end of the junction differs, possibly owing to a read error. Germline loops: CDR1 SGHRS, CDR2 YFSETQ. The CDR3 is 14 amino acids. The clonotype comes from a middle-aged woman with Graves disease. Here the sequenced sample was peripheral blood mononuclear cells (PBMCs), taken when the disease was refractory, from a patient treated with antithyroid drugs. V gene TRBV5-1 combines with J gene TRBJ2-2, with a tentative D call TRBD2 (6 bases). Here the CDR3 DNA reads TGTGCCAGCAGTTTAGCGGTGAACACCGGGGAGCTGTTTTTT. This encodes CASSLAVNTGELFF.